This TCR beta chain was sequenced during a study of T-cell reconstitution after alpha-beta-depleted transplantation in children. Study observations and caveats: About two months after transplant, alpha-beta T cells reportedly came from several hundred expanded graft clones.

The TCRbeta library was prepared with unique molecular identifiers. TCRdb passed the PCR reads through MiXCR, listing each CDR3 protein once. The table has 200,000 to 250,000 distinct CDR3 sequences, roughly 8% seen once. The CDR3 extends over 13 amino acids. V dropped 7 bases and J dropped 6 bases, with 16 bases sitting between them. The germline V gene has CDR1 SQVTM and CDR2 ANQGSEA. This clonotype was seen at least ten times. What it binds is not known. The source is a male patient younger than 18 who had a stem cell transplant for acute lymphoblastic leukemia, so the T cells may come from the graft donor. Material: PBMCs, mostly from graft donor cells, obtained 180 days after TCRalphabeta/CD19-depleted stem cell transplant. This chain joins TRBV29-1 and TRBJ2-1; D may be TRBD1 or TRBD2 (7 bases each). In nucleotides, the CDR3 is TGCAGCGCTGAGGGGGCTAGCGGCAATGAGCAGTTCTTC. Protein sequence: CSAEGASGNEQFF.